This T cell receptor (beta chain) was sequenced during a study of blood T cell repertoires in COVID-19. Study-level information: Nucleic acid was either cDNA or gDNA, and it came from T cells, B-cell-depleted T cells, or PBMCs.

Individuals drawn from under 30 US areas were roughly 18 to 95 years old. Authors' processing steps: Scientists estimated how many nucleated cells there were by amplifying reference gene primers. The table came from immunoSEQ multiplex PCR; TCRdb's copy has only in-frame clones and leaves some out. That table is the source of V, J and clone size, and D and trimming were worked out from the DNA. In the table there are roughly 500,000 clones, roughly nine tenths of which are singletons. The sample holds many counts of this clone. The CDR3 extends over 14 amino acids. Germline V CDR1 and CDR2: LGHDT, YNNKEL (reference sequence). The ends lost 4 bases at V and 7 bases at J; junction bases unmatched: 4.

Sequenced sample: PBMCs or T cells enriched from blood (not recorded which). This rearrangement joins TRBV3-1 (or the pseudogene TRBV3-2) to TRBJ1-6, with 7 bases aligning to TRBD1. The TCR sequence derives from a woman aged 60-70 years who had recovered from COVID-19. The CDR3 DNA reads as TGTGCCAGCAGCCCCCCGGGACAGAATTCACCCCTCCACTTT. It yields the protein CASSPPGQNSPLHF.